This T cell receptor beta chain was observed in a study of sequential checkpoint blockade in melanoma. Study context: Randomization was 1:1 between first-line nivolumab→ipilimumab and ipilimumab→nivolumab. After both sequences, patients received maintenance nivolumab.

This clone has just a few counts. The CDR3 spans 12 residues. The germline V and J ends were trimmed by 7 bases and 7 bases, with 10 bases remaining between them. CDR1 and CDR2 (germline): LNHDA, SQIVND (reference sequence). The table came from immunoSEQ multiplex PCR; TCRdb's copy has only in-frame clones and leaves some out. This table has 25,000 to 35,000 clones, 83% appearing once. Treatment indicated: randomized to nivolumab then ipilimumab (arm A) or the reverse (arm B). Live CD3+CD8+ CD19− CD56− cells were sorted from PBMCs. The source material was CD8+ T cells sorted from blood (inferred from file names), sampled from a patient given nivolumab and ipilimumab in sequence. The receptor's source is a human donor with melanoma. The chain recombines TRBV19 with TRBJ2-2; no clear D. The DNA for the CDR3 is TGTGCCAGTAATTTCGGTTTCGGGGAGCTGTTTTTT. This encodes CASNFGFGELFF.